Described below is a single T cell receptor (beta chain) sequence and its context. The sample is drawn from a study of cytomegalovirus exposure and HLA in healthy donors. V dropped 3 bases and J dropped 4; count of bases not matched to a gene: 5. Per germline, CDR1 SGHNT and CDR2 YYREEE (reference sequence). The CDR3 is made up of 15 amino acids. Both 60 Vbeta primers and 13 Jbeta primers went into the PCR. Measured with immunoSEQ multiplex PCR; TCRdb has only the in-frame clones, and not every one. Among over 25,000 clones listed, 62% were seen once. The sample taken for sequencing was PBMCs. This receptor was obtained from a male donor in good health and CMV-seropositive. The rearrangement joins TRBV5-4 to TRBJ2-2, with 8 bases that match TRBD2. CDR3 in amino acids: CASSSGLATTGELFF. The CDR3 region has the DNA TGTGCCAGCAGCTCAGGACTAGCAACCACCGGGGAGCTGTTTTTT.